Listed here are 32 T cell receptor beta chains from one sample, sequenced in a study of blood T cell repertoires in COVID-19. Profiling relied on immunoSEQ multiplex PCR, and the TCRdb table lists in-frame clones only, not all of them. The sample contains around 370,000 clones, 88% of which appear only once. Sequencing used PBMCs or T cells enriched from blood (not recorded which). The source is a woman aged 18-29 years who had recovered from COVID-19.

The rearrangement links TRBV30 to TRBJ2-7; D is ambiguous. There are 13 residues in the CDR3. V lost 7 bases and J lost 1, with 14 bases in between. Germline assignment: CDR1 GTSNPN and CDR2 SVGIG (reference sequence). The CDR3 spells CAYSHRRSYEQYF. CDR3 sequence (DNA): TGTGCCTACTCCCACAGACGGTCCTACGAGCAGTACTTC. The full variable domain, rest sourced from reference TRBV30 and TRBJ2-7, is SQTIHQWPATLVQPVGSPLSLECTVEGTSNPNLYWYRQAAGRGLQLLFYSVGIGQISSEVPQNLSASRPQDRQFILSSKKLLLSDSGFYLCAYSHRRSYEQYFGPGTRLTVT.

This chain connects TRBV12-5 to TRBJ2-7; tentatively, D is TRBD1 (5 bases). Deletions cut 3 bases from V and 0 bases from J, with 12 bases between. Germline CDR1 reads LGHNT; CDR2 reads FRNRAP. This CDR3 contains 15 residues. CDR3 sequence: CASGFRVIASYEQYF. CDR3 DNA: TGTGCTAGTGGTTTCAGGGTTATAGCCTCCTACGAGCAGTACTTC.

The chain recombines TRBV19 with TRBJ1-6; no clear D gene. Trimming cost V 4 bases and J 12 bases, with 13 bases left between them. The CDR3 contains 13 residues. CDR1 LNHDA and CDR2 SQIVND come from the germline V gene (reference sequence). The CDR3 nucleotides are TGTGCCAGTAGTACCCCCTGGGAGGAACCCCTCCACTTT. Translating gives CASSTPWEEPLHF.

This chain links TRBV9 with TRBJ1-3; D gene ambiguous. Germline lookup yields CDR1 SGDLS and CDR2 YYNGEE. Trimming stripped 3 bases from V and 4 bases from J, with 8 bases between. The CDR3 length is 13 residues. CDR3 sequence reads: CASSAWEGNTIYF. In nucleotides, the CDR3 is TGTGCCAGCAGCGCTTGGGAGGGAAACACCATATATTTT.

The chain links TRBV2 to TRBJ2-3; 10 bases fit TRBD2. Germline CDR1 is SNHLY and CDR2 is FYNNEI. Trimming cost V 6 bases and J 3 bases; bases outside gene matches: 9. This CDR3 is built from 16 residues. The CDR3 loop reads CASRLLAGEGTDTQYF. For the CDR3, the DNA is TGTGCCAGCAGGCTCCTAGCGGGGGAGGGAACAGATACGCAGTATTTT.

Notes on this clone: The sample has other DNA sequences that encode this CDR3 too. The chain uses TRBV29-1 and TRBJ1-1; no reliable D call. V gave up 4 bases and J gave up 1 base, with 7 bases separating them. CDR3 length: 12 amino acids. Per the germline V gene, CDR1 is SQVTM and CDR2 is ANQGSEA. The CDR3 DNA follows: TGCAGCGTTGGACTCTCGAACACTGAAGCTTTCTTT. This encodes CSVGLSNTEAFF.

The chain joins TRBV27 to TRBJ1-5; 10 bases are a match to TRBD1. The CDR3 totals 16 residues. Per the germline V gene, CDR1 is MNHEY and CDR2 is SMNVEV (reference sequence). V lost 8 bases and J lost 4; bases outside the gene matches: 11. CDR3 amino acids: CASGSLGQGTNQPQHF. In DNA, the CDR3 is TGTGCCAGCGGCTCCCTGGGACAGGGGACAAATCAGCCCCAGCATTTT.

This clone was observed a single time. The genes are TRBV6-1 and TRBJ1-2, with D possibly matching TRBD1 (5 bases). CDR3 length: 12 amino acids. V lost 1 base and J lost 6, with 6 bases in between. The germline V gene encodes CDR1 MNHNS and CDR2 SASEGT. CDR3 DNA: TGTGCCAGCAGTGAAGGGGGGGATGGCTACACCTTC. This sequence encodes CASSEGGDGYTF.

The V gene is TRBV28, the J gene TRBJ2-3; TRBD2 aligns across 10 bases. Per germline, CDR1 MDHEN and CDR2 SYDVKM. The CDR3 consists of 18 residues. Trimming removed 5 bases from V and 0 bases from J; junction bases left unmatched: 11. Here the CDR3 DNA reads TGTGCCAGCAGTCCCCCGGGACTAGCGTCGACTAGCACAGATACGCAGTATTTT. The encoded protein is CASSPPGLASTSTDTQYF.

V is TRBV5-6 and J is TRBJ2-2; the D gene is possibly TRBD2 (5 bases). V was clipped by 0 bases and J by 6 bases, with 9 bases between them. Germline values: CDR1 SGHDT, CDR2 YYEEEE. This CDR3 spans 14 amino acids. The chain's CDR3 is CASSLAGVPGELFF. In nucleotides, the CDR3 is TGTGCCAGCAGCTTGGCCGGGGTCCCCGGGGAGCTGTTTTTT.

V usage is TRBV5-4 and J usage is TRBJ2-3, with a tentative D call TRBD2 (6 bases). Germline CDR1 SGHNT, CDR2 YYREEE (reference sequence). V lost 0 bases to trimming and J lost 5 bases, with 7 bases between them. This CDR3 region has 13 residues. The CDR3 DNA reads as TGTGCCAGCAGCTTGGTGGGACTAGATACGCAGTATTTT. Residues: CASSLVGLDTQYF. Together with reference TRBV5-4 and TRBJ2-3, the CDR3 gives the full variable domain: ETGVTQSPTHLIKTRGQQVTLRCSSQSGHNTVSWYQQALGQGPQFIFQYYREEENGRGNFPPRFSGLQFPNYSSELNVNALELDDSALYLCASSLVGLDTQYFGPGTRLTVL.

The rearrangement uses TRBV5-1 and TRBJ1-2; TRBD1 matches at 10 bases. CDR3 size: 15 residues. The V gene's germline CDR1 is SGHRS and CDR2 YFSETQ. V was clipped by 3 bases and J by 3 bases; unmatched bases: 5. The CDR3 reads CASSSTGTGDYGYTF. CDR3 in DNA: TGCGCCAGCAGCTCAACCGGGACAGGGGACTATGGCTACACCTTC.

This clone was detected only once. The DNA for the CDR3 is TGTGCCAGTAGAGGGGGGGCAGGGTCCACTGAAGCTTTCTTT. This codes for CASRGGAGSTEAFF. The chain links TRBV19 to TRBJ1-1; TRBD1 is a possible D gene (6 bases). The V and J ends lost 6 bases and 4 bases respectively, with 15 bases between them. Germline CDR1 and CDR2: LNHDA and SQIVND (reference sequence). This CDR3 is built from 14 residues.

V and J are TRBV13 and TRBJ1-2; D may be TRBD1 (6 bases). Germline lookup yields CDR1 PRHDT and CDR2 FYEKMQ (reference sequence). The V end was cut by 7 bases, the J end by 8 bases, with 17 bases between. The CDR3 is 13 residues long. As DNA, the CDR3 is TGTGCCAGCACCCTCTACAGGGTAGGAGGCTACACCTTC. Protein sequence: CASTLYRVGGYTF.

V usage is TRBV12-5 and J usage is TRBJ1-1, with TRBD1 matching 8 bases. The CDR3 runs 17 residues. J was trimmed by 3 bases and V by 2 bases; bases with no gene match: 11. Germline V gives CDR1 LGHNT, CDR2 FRNRAP. As DNA, the CDR3 is TGTGCTAGTGGTTTGACGACAGGGGAAGGGCGGCACACTGAAGCTTTCTTT. As protein: CASGLTTGEGRHTEAFF.

V is TRBV7-9 and J is TRBJ2-6; tentative D call: TRBD1 (5 bases). The length of the CDR3 is 18 residues. V lost 5 bases, J lost 0 bases, and 17 bases lay in between. The germline gives CDR1 SEHNR, CDR2 FQNEAQ (reference sequence). The CDR3: CASSPPPKGLSGANVLTF. DNA for the CDR3: TGTGCCAGCAGCCCCCCCCCGAAGGGGCTCTCTGGGGCCAACGTCCTGACTTTC.

The chain has TRBV30 and TRBJ1-2, with D tentatively TRBD1 (5 bases). Trimming shortened V by 2 bases and J by 13 bases, and 14 bases separated the two germline ends. Looked up from germline, CDR1 is GTSNPN and CDR2 is SVGIG (reference sequence). CDR3 length: 11 amino acids. Written as DNA, the CDR3 is TGTGCCTGGAGTCGGACATCGGCCGTCACCTTC. Translation gives CAWSRTSAVTF.

The chain uses TRBV2 and TRBJ1-2, with TRBD1 matching 7 bases. This CDR3 contains 15 residues. Germline V gene lookup returns CDR1 SNHLY and CDR2 FYNNEI. Germline trimming cut 4 bases from V and 1 base from J; bases unmatched to any gene: 6. CDR3 region: CASSGGTDDNYGYTF. Written as DNA, the CDR3 is TGTGCCAGCAGTGGGGGGACAGACGATAACTATGGCTACACCTTC.

The chain uses TRBV5-4 and TRBJ2-3, with TRBD1 identical over 9 bases. The CDR3 covers 16 residues. V lost 0 bases, J lost 5 bases, and 7 bases stayed unmatched. Germline V gives CDR1 SGHNT, CDR2 YYREEE (reference sequence). Here the CDR3 reads CASSLEDRGRGDTQYF. In DNA form, the CDR3 reads TGTGCCAGCAGCTTGGAAGACAGGGGGAGAGGAGATACGCAGTATTTT.

The chain links TRBV11-2 to TRBJ2-5, with 9 bases that match TRBD2. Germline V gives CDR1 SGHAT, CDR2 FQNNGV. V gave up 7 bases and J gave up 4 bases; unmatched junction bases: 10. This CDR3 has 15 amino acids. This chain's CDR3 is CASTLGGGAGETQYF. CDR3 nucleotides: TGTGCCAGCACCTTGGGCGGGGGGGCCGGAGAGACCCAGTACTTC.

In the case of this clone: Different DNA sequences within this sample yield the same CDR3. V and J are TRBV29-1 and TRBJ2-3; maybe TRBD2 (6 bases). The germline CDR1 and CDR2 sequences are SQVTM and ANQGSEA. The V end lost 7 bases, the J end lost 2 bases, and 13 bases lay between the germline ends. CDR3 length: 13 amino acids. This chain's CDR3 is CSGRGGFTDTQYF. In DNA, the CDR3 is TGCAGCGGCCGTGGGGGGTTCACAGATACGCAGTATTTT.

The chain uses TRBV6-5 and TRBJ2-1; D call uncertain. The germline V gene encodes CDR1 MNHEY and CDR2 SVGAGI. There are 14 residues in the CDR3. V lost 3 bases and J 6 bases, leaving 12 bases between the germline ends. DNA of the CDR3: TGTGCCAGCAGTTATTACCAGGATGGCAATGAGCAGTTCTTC. This translates into CASSYYQDGNEQFF.

The V and J genes are TRBV11-1 and TRBJ2-5; TRBD1 matches at 10 bases. Trimming cost V 5 bases and J 4 bases; bases outside gene matches: 7. The CDR3 spans 15 residues. Germline values: CDR1 SGHAT, CDR2 FQDESV (reference sequence). The chain's CDR3 is CASSPLRDRGETQYF. In nucleotides, the CDR3 is TGTGCCAGCAGCCCCCTCCGGGACAGGGGAGAGACCCAGTACTTC.

The chain uses TRBV7-9 and TRBJ2-5, with TRBD1 matching 7 bases. CDR3 length: 14 amino acids. Losses at the gene ends were 4 bases for V and 3 bases for J; bases not matched to a gene: 5. CDR1 and CDR2 from the germline V gene are SEHNR and FQNEAQ (reference sequence). CDR3 amino acids: CASSSTGPKETQYF. In nucleotides, the CDR3 is TGTGCCAGCAGCTCGACAGGGCCCAAAGAGACCCAGTACTTC.

The chain has TRBV3-1 (or the pseudogene TRBV3-2) and TRBJ1-1; D is unclear. The ends were cut back, 4 bases at V and 6 bases at J, with 9 bases in the middle. Germline CDR1 reads LGHDT; CDR2 reads YNNKEL (reference sequence). The CDR3 is 12 amino acids. The CDR3 bases are TGTGCCAGCAGCCCCCGTTCGGCTGAAGCTTTCTTT. Translation: CASSPRSAEAFF.

This chain links TRBV29-1 with TRBJ1-5; 7 bases agree with TRBD1. Looked up from germline, CDR1 is SQVTM and CDR2 is ANQGSEA. This CDR3 is 13 amino acids long. Trimming took 4 bases from V and 7 from J; bases not matched to a gene: 7. This CDR3 reads CSVGGGADQPQHF. The CDR3 DNA is TGCAGCGTTGGAGGGGGCGCTGACCAGCCCCAGCATTTT.

In this sample, this clone turned up once. The gene calls are TRBV5-1 and TRBJ2-5; D perhaps matches TRBD1 (5 bases). V lost 0 bases, J lost 5 bases, and 11 bases lay in between. The CDR3 totals 14 residues. Germline CDR1 is SGHRS and CDR2 is YFSETQ. CDR3 bases: TGCGCCAGCAGCTTGGACAGGTTTTTGGAGACCCAGTACTTC. The encoded protein is CASSLDRFLETQYF.

The chain is built from TRBV15 and TRBJ1-1; D call uncertain. From germline, CDR1 is LNHNV and CDR2 YYDKDF (reference sequence). The V end was cut by 1 base, the J end by 0 bases, with 9 bases between. There are 15 residues in the CDR3. The CDR3 nucleotides are TGTGCCACCAGCAGAGCCCGGGAAGTGAACACTGAAGCTTTCTTT. It yields the protein CATSRAREVNTEAFF.

The rearrangement joins TRBV29-1 to TRBJ2-5; 13 bases are a match to TRBD2. Germline V gene sequence: CDR1 SQVTM, CDR2 ANQGSEA. The trim removed 5 bases at V and 0 bases at J, leaving 9 bases unmatched. This CDR3 region has 17 residues. The DNA of the CDR3 is TGCAGCGTTCGGGCTGGACTAGCGGGGGCCAACCAAGAGACCCAGTACTTC. Amino acid sequence: CSVRAGLAGANQETQYF.

The chain carries TRBV2 and TRBJ1-6; TRBD1 matches at 9 bases. V lost 6 bases to trimming and J lost 8 bases; unmatched junction nucleotides: 2. This CDR3 region has 13 residues. Germline CDR1 reads SNHLY; CDR2 reads FYNNEI. CDR3 nucleotide sequence: TGTGCCAGCAGGGGGACAGGGTATTCACCCCTCCACTTT. This encodes CASRGTGYSPLHF. Combining the CDR3 with reference TRBV2 and TRBJ1-6 gives the whole variable domain EPEVTQTPSHQVTQMGQEVILRCVPISNHLYFYWYRQILGQKVEFLVSFYNNEISEKSEIFDDQFSVERPDGSNFTLKIRSTKLEDSAMYFCASRGTGYSPLHFGNGTRLTVT.

J is TRBJ1-1 and V is TRBV7-9, with a tentative D call TRBD1 (6 bases). Trimming removed 9 bases from V and 6 bases from J, with 11 bases in between. Germline values: CDR1 SEHNR, CDR2 FQNEAQ (reference sequence). The length of the CDR3 is 11 residues. CDR3 loop: CASEQGSEAFF. The CDR3 DNA reads TGTGCCAGTGAACAGGGCTCTGAAGCTTTCTTT.

This sequence joins TRBV2 and TRBJ2-7, with TRBD1 identical over 8 bases. Per the germline V gene, CDR1 is SNHLY and CDR2 is FYNNEI. J was trimmed by 2 bases and V by 8 bases; bases with no gene match: 8. This CDR3 comprises 14 residues. In nucleotides, the CDR3 is TGTGCCAGCCTAGAGGGGACAGGCGCCTACGAGCAGTACTTC. Encoded protein: CASLEGTGAYEQYF.